The next 27 T cell receptor beta chains were all read from a single sample in a study of CD8 T cells in ankylosing spondylitis. Findings of the study overall: A motif in TCR beta, a set of seven to nine highly homologous variants, appeared characteristic of ankylosing spondylitis blood.

A single record per CDR3 protein comes from TCRdb applying MiXCR to the 5' RACE reads. Here the sample spans a few hundred thousand distinct CDR3 sequences, about a fifth being singletons. These TCRs' antigens remain unknown. Sequenced input: blood, either unsorted or a sorted T cell fraction (not recorded which). These receptors were obtained from a male donor with ankylosing spondylitis.

The chain links TRBV7-9 to TRBJ2-7, with 12 bases lining up with TRBD1. Per germline, CDR1 SEHNR and CDR2 FQNEAQ (reference sequence). This CDR3 has 16 residues. Unmatched junction bases numbered 9, after V lost 5 bases and J lost 4 bases. The CDR3 sequence: CASSTPGQGAKYEQYF. In DNA form, the CDR3 reads TGTGCCAGCAGCACTCCGGGACAGGGGGCCAAGTACGAGCAGTACTTC.

This rearrangement joins TRBV5-1 to TRBJ2-7; 8 bases match TRBD1. The CDR3 consists of 14 residues. The V and J ends lost 4 bases and 3 bases, in that order; junction bases with no gene match: 6. Germline V gene sequence: CDR1 SGHRS, CDR2 YFSETQ. CDR3 DNA sequence: TGCGCCAGCAGCCAAAATGACAGGGGCTACGAGCAGTACTTC. Translation: CASSQNDRGYEQYF.

The chain has TRBV5-1 and TRBJ2-4; 11 nucleotides match TRBD1. The V and J ends lost 0 bases and 5 bases, in that order; junction bases with no gene match: 4. CDR1 is SGHRS, CDR2 YFSETQ, per germline. The CDR3 extends over 16 amino acids. DNA for the CDR3: TGCGCCAGCAGCTTGGCCGGGACAGGGGGAGAAAACATTCAGTACTTC. This codes for CASSLAGTGGENIQYF.

In this sample, this clonotype turned up many times. V gene TRBV28 combines with J gene TRBJ1-5; D is uncertain. The CDR3 contains 14 residues. The V end was cut by 7 bases, the J end by 2 bases, with 12 bases between. Germline-derived CDR1 and CDR2 are MDHEN and SYDVKM. As DNA, the CDR3 is TGTGCCAGCATAGTTCAGCTTGGCAATCAGCCCCAGCATTTT. Amino acids: CASIVQLGNQPQHF. Full variable domain (remainder filled in from reference TRBV28 and TRBJ1-5): DVKVTQSSRYLVKRTGEKVFLECVQDMDHENMFWYRQDPGLGLRLIYFSYDVKMKEKGDIPEGYSVSREKKERFSLILESASTNQTSMYLCASIVQLGNQPQHFGDGTRLSIL.

This clonotype was seen a few times. The J gene is TRBJ2-3, the V gene TRBV27; D remains ambiguous. V was trimmed by 5 bases and J by 1 base, leaving 10 bases between them. The germline V gene encodes CDR1 MNHEY and CDR2 SMNVEV (reference sequence). CDR3 length equals 14 residues. CDR3 loop: CASSPAFRTDTQYF. The CDR3 bases are TGTGCCAGCAGTCCGGCTTTTCGCACAGATACGCAGTATTTT.

The V and J genes are TRBV20-1 and TRBJ2-1, with 10 bases matching TRBD2. The CDR3 is 15 residues long. Losses at the gene ends were 3 bases for V and 5 bases for J; bases not matched to a gene: 7. The germline V gene encodes CDR1 DFQATT and CDR2 SNEGSKA (reference sequence). The CDR3 loop reads CSASLGLATDNEQFF. The CDR3 DNA is TGCAGTGCTAGCCTGGGACTAGCGACCGACAATGAGCAGTTCTTC.

This clonotype appeared once. The chain carries TRBV15 and TRBJ2-2; D gene unclear. V was shortened by 1 base and J by 5 bases, with 14 bases between the two germline ends. The CDR3 loop spans 16 amino acids. The germline gives CDR1 LNHNV, CDR2 YYDKDF (reference sequence). CDR3 protein: CATSRGGRDPTGELFF. The CDR3 DNA sequence: TGTGCCACCAGCAGAGGGGGAAGAGACCCTACCGGGGAGCTGTTTTTT.

V is TRBV14 and J is TRBJ2-3; possible D gene TRBD1, 6 bases. CDR3 length equals 12 residues. Germline CDR1 is SGHDN and CDR2 is FVKESK. The V gene lost 3 bases and the J gene lost 9 bases, with 10 bases spanning the gap. CDR3 DNA sequence: TGTGCCAGCAGCCACCTCAGGGGCACGCAGTATTTT. Protein sequence: CASSHLRGTQYF.

The gene calls are TRBV13 and TRBJ1-1; D not resolved. V was cut by 6 bases and J by 3 bases, with 14 bases left in between. The CDR3 is 14 residues long. In germline, CDR1 is PRHDT, CDR2 FYEKMQ (reference sequence). DNA of the CDR3: TGTGCCAGCAGAGTAACCCGAGGCGACACTGAAGCTTTCTTT. Its protein is CASRVTRGDTEAFF.

This clonotype appeared a few times. The rearrangement links TRBV28 to TRBJ2-1; 12 bases line up with TRBD1. V shed 7 bases, J shed 9 bases, and the junction held 4 bases outside the gene matches. Germline lookup yields CDR1 MDHEN and CDR2 SYDVKM. The CDR3 totals 13 residues. CDR3 protein: CASIRDRGPEQFF. In DNA, the CDR3 is TGTGCCAGCATAAGGGACAGGGGGCCTGAGCAGTTCTTC. The entire variable domain, with the rest obtained from reference TRBV28 and TRBJ2-1, is as follows: DVKVTQSSRYLVKRTGEKVFLECVQDMDHENMFWYRQDPGLGLRLIYFSYDVKMKEKGDIPEGYSVSREKKERFSLILESASTNQTSMYLCASIRDRGPEQFFGPGTRLTVL.

This clonotype has only a few counts. V usage is TRBV7-6 and J usage is TRBJ1-5, with D possibly TRBD1 on 5 matching bases. Looked up from germline, CDR1 is SGHVS and CDR2 is FNYEAQ. This CDR3 contains 14 residues. The V gene lost 8 bases and the J gene lost 0 bases, with 11 bases spanning the gap. CDR3 DNA: TGTGCCAGCGCCTGGGGGGGTAGCAATCAGCCCCAGCATTTT. This codes for CASAWGGSNQPQHF.

This clonotype was seen repeatedly, ten times or more. The chain is built from TRBV5-1 and TRBJ1-1; 8 positions match TRBD1. Germline CDR1 SGHRS, CDR2 YFSETQ. J lost 3 bases, V lost 0 bases, and 1 base had no gene match. The CDR3 sequence is 14 residues long. The CDR3 loop reads CASSLDRGDTEAFF. CDR3 sequence (DNA): TGCGCCAGCAGCTTGGACAGGGGGGACACTGAAGCTTTCTTT.

This clonotype came up a few times. V gene TRBV2 combines with J gene TRBJ1-2, with TRBD1 matching 7 bases. The CDR3 loop spans 14 amino acids. In germline, CDR1 is SNHLY, CDR2 FYNNEI. V was pared by 11 bases and J by 2 bases, with 11 bases of the junction left unmatched. In DNA, the CDR3 is TGTGCCGGCCTAAAAGTGGGACAGAACTATGGCTACACCTTC. It encodes CAGLKVGQNYGYTF.

This clonotype was seen more than once but under ten times. This chain links TRBV6-1 with TRBJ2-3; D could derive from TRBD1 or TRBD2 (5 bases each). Trimming cost V 6 bases and J 2 bases, with 18 bases left between them. CDR1 MNHNS and CDR2 SASEGT come from the germline V gene. The CDR3 runs to 16 residues. CDR3 sequence (DNA): TGTGCCAGCAGGAGGGGTTTGGGCGCTTTCACAGATACGCAGTATTTT. Encoded protein: CASRRGLGAFTDTQYF.

The chain uses TRBV3-1 and TRBJ2-1, with D possibly being TRBD2 (5 bases). Trimming removed 1 base from V and 9 bases from J, with 16 bases in between. Germline loops: CDR1 LGHDT, CDR2 YNNKEL (reference sequence). CDR3 length: 15 residues. The CDR3 loop reads CASSQAPATRGEQFF. CDR3 coding DNA: TGTGCCAGCAGCCAAGCTCCCGCCACCCGGGGTGAGCAGTTCTTC.

This clonotype has more than one count but fewer than ten. This sequence joins TRBV7-9 and TRBJ2-2, with unresolved D. CDR3 size: 13 residues. Germline V CDR1 and CDR2: SEHNR, FQNEAQ (reference sequence). Trimming took 6 bases from V and 7 from J, leaving 12 bases between them. The CDR3 bases are TGTGCCAGCAGAAGTTTGGGAAGCGGGGAGCTGTTTTTT. Translation: CASRSLGSGELFF.

This clonotype was found many times. CDR3 amino acids: CASSLSLPRTGGNEQFF. The CDR3 DNA reads as TGTGCCAGCAGTTTATCCCTCCCCCGGACAGGGGGCAATGAGCAGTTCTTC. The chain uses TRBV28 and TRBJ2-1, with 10 bases identical to TRBD1. J lost 6 bases, V lost 1 base, and 9 bases had no gene match. CDR1 and CDR2 from the germline V gene are MDHEN and SYDVKM. The CDR3 sequence is 17 residues long.

The chain is built from TRBV7-8 and TRBJ1-1; D ambiguous. Germline CDR1 reads SGHVS; CDR2 reads FQNEAQ. Trimming took off 7 bases at V and 1 base at J, with 13 bases between the two ends. The CDR3 totals 14 residues. DNA for the CDR3: TGTGCCAGCACCCTGGGGTTCAGGAACACTGAAGCTTTCTTT. It encodes CASTLGFRNTEAFF.

The J gene is TRBJ2-5, the V gene TRBV7-9; possibly TRBD2 for D (6 bases). This CDR3 has 15 residues. The V end lost 5 bases, the J end lost 2 bases, and 15 bases lay between the germline ends. CDR1 is SEHNR and CDR2 is FQNEAQ in the germline V gene (reference sequence). The CDR3 bases are TGTGCCAGCAGCCCACTCGGGGGAAAACAAGAGACCCAGTACTTC. Protein: CASSPLGGKQETQYF. Full variable domain (outside the CDR3, taken from reference TRBV7-9 and TRBJ2-5): DTGVSQNPRHKITKRGQNVTFRCDPISEHNRLYWYRQTLGQGPEFLTYFQNEAQLEKSRLLSDRFSAERPKGSFSTLEIQRTEQGDSAMYLCASSPLGGKQETQYFGPGTRLLVL.

This clonotype has at least ten counts. A junction boundary mismatches the germline segment, possibly from a read error. V usage is TRBV5-1 and J usage is TRBJ2-3; 9 nucleotides match TRBD2. Germline CDR1 and CDR2: SGHRS and YFSETQ. This CDR3 has 14 residues. CDR3: CASSPGLATDTQYF. CDR3 DNA sequence: TGTGCCAGCAGCCCGGGACTAGCAACAGATACGCAGTATTTT.

This clonotype was seen a few times. V usage is TRBV12-3 or TRBV12-4 and J usage is TRBJ2-6; 9 nucleotides match TRBD1. This CDR3 is built from 22 residues. With 1 base clipped from V and 0 bases from J, the junction kept 16 bases outside the gene matches. CDR3 DNA sequence: TGTGCCAGCAGTTTAGAGGGGACAGGGTCCCCTCTTTTCAGCTCTGGGGCCAACGTCCTGACTTTC. This gives the protein CASSLEGTGSPLFSSGANVLTF.

This clonotype was counted a few times. J is TRBJ1-4 and V is TRBV28; D possibly corresponds to TRBD1 (5 bases). Germline values: CDR1 MDHEN, CDR2 SYDVKM. The CDR3 length is 13 residues. Trimming stripped 7 bases from V and 3 bases from J, with 9 bases between. Here the CDR3 reads CASMETANEKLFF. The CDR3 coding sequence is TGTGCCAGCATGGAGACAGCTAATGAAAAACTGTTTTTT.

This clonotype was detected only a few times. The gene calls are TRBV4-3 and TRBJ2-3; 9 nucleotides align to TRBD2. Per the germline V gene, CDR1 is LGHNA and CDR2 is YSLEER. V lost 1 base and J lost 1; bases outside the gene matches: 6. There are 17 residues in the CDR3. The CDR3 loop reads CASSQVISGSRTDTQYF. CDR3 coding DNA: TGCGCCAGCAGCCAAGTTATTAGCGGGAGCCGCACAGATACGCAGTATTTT.

The chain recombines TRBV18 with TRBJ2-1, with D possibly matching TRBD2 (5 bases). V was cut by 5 bases and J by 8 bases, with 13 bases left in between. The CDR3 covers 13 residues. Per the germline V gene, CDR1 is KGHSH and CDR2 is LQKENI. For the CDR3, the DNA is TGTGCCAGCTCAACTTCGAGGGTCGATGAGCAGTTCTTC. Amino acid sequence: CASSTSRVDEQFF.

The chain combines TRBV20-1 with TRBJ2-5, with D possibly being TRBD1 (6 bases). The V end was cut by 7 bases, the J end by 2 bases, with 11 bases between. This CDR3 has 12 residues. CDR1 is DFQATT, CDR2 SNEGSKA, per germline (reference sequence). CDR3 DNA sequence: TGCAGTGTGGGACATTCACAAGAGACCCAGTACTTC. Encoded protein: CSVGHSQETQYF.

The chain combines TRBV30 with TRBJ1-1, with 7 bases matching TRBD1. The CDR3 runs to 13 residues. Germline CDR1 GTSNPN, CDR2 SVGIG (reference sequence). V lost 4 bases and J lost 6; bases outside the gene matches: 8. DNA of the CDR3: TGTGCCTGGATGGACAGGCCGAGGGCTGAAGCTTTCTTT. It yields the protein CAWMDRPRAEAFF.

This chain uses TRBV29-1 with TRBJ2-7; D remains ambiguous. Germline CDR1 is SQVTM and CDR2 is ANQGSEA. There are 14 residues in the CDR3. Between the trimmed V and J ends, which lost 4 bases and 2 bases, there was a span of 15 bases. The DNA of the CDR3 is TGCAGCGTTGTGGCAACCTACGCTCCCTACGAGCAGTACTTC. Its translation is CSVVATYAPYEQYF.